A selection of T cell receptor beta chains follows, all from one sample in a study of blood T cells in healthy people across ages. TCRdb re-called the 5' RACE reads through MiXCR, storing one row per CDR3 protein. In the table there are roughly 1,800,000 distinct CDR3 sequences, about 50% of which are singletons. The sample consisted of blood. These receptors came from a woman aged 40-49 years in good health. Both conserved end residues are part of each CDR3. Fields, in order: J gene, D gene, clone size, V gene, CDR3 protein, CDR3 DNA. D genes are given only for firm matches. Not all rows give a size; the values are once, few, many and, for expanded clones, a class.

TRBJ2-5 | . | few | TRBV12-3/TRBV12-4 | CASSSPGEAETQYF | TGTGCCAGCAGTTCCCCCGGGGAAGCAGAGACCCAGTACTTC
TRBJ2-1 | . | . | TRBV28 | CASSSEHEFF | TGTGCCAGCAGTTCCGAACATGAGTTCTTC
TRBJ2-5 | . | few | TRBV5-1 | CASSSSGERGETQYF | TGCGCCAGCAGCTCGAGTGGGGAGAGAGGGGAGACCCAGTACTTC
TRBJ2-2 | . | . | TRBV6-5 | CASGMGDFVGELFF | TGTGCCAGCGGAATGGGGGATTTCGTCGGGGAGCTGTTTTTT
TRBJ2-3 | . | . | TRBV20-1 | CSARDYKATDTQYF | TGCAGTGCTAGAGATTATAAAGCCACAGATACGCAGTATTTT
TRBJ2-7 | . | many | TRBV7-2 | CASSLQSGASSYEQYF | TGTGCCAGCAGCCTCCAAAGTGGGGCTAGCTCCTACGAGCAGTACTTC
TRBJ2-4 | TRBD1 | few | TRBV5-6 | CASSLPGQAAKNIQYF | TGTGCCAGCAGCTTGCCGGGACAGGCAGCCAAAAACATTCAGTACTTC
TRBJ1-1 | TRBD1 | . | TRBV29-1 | CSVPEGALNTEAFF | TGCAGCGTCCCTGAGGGGGCTCTGAACACTGAAGCTTTCTTT
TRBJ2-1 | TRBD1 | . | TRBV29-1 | CSRPGDRDNEQFF | TGCAGCCGTCCGGGGGACAGGGACAATGAGCAGTTCTTC
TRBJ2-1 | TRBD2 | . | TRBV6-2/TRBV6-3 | CASSQGLARVNEQFF | TGTGCCAGCAGTCAAGGACTAGCGAGGGTCAATGAGCAGTTCTTC
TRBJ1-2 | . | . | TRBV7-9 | CASSLQGSSGYTF | TGTGCCAGCAGCTTACAGGGTTCCTCTGGCTACACCTTC
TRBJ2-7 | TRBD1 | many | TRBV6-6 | CASTGTGNYEQYF | TGTGCCAGCACCGGGACAGGGAACTACGAGCAGTACTTC
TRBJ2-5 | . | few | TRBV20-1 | CSARDYRTEQYF | TGCAGTGCTAGAGATTACCGTACTGAGCAGTACTTC
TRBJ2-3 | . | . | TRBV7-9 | CASRGQRYGTDTQYF | TGTGCCAGCCGAGGTCAGCGGTACGGAACAGATACGCAGTATTTT
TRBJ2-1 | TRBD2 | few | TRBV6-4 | CASSPLAGGAYEQFF | TGTGCCAGCAGTCCCCTAGCGGGGGGGGCGTATGAGCAGTTCTTC
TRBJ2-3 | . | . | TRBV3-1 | CASSHGAVRTSTDTQYF | TGTGCCAGCAGCCACGGAGCCGTACGGACGAGCACAGATACGCAGTATTTT
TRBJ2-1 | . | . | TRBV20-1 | CSAIDLNEQFF | TGCAGTGCTATTGATCTTAATGAGCAGTTCTTC
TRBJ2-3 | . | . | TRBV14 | CASSPLEPNTDTQYF | TGTGCCAGCAGCCCGCTCGAGCCTAACACAGATACGCAGTATTTT
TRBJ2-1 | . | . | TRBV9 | CASSVRQGGDYNEQFF | TGTGCCAGCAGCGTGAGGCAAGGCGGGGATTACAATGAGCAGTTCTTC
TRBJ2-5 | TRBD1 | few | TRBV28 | CASRGTGGAETQYF | TGTGCCAGCAGGGGGACAGGTGGGGCGGAGACCCAGTACTTC
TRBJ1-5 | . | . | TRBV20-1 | CSAVLQGINQPQHF | TGCAGTGCCGTCCTACAAGGGATAAATCAGCCCCAGCATTTT
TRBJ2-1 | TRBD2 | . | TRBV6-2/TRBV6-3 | CASSSAKTSGGKNEQFF | TGTGCCAGCAGTTCCGCAAAGACTAGCGGGGGCAAAAATGAGCAGTTCTTC
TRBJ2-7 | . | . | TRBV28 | CASTKLSGSSYEQYF | TGTGCCAGTACAAAACTCTCCGGGAGTAGCTACGAGCAGTACTTC
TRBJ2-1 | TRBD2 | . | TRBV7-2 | CASSIAGGPNEQFF | TGTGCCAGCAGTATAGCGGGGGGGCCCAATGAGCAGTTCTTC
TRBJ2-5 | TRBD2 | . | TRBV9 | CASSVTAGGPETQYF | TGTGCCAGCAGCGTAACAGCGGGGGGGCCCGAGACCCAGTACTTC
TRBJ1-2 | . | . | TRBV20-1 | CSAVVFSYGYTF | TGCAGTGCCGTAGTATTTAGCTATGGCTACACCTTC
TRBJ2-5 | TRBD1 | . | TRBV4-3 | CASSRGTGGAETQYF | TGCGCCAGCAGCCGGGGGACAGGGGGCGCAGAGACCCAGTACTTC
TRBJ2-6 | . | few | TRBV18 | CASSPAAGSGANVLTF | TGTGCCAGCTCACCAGCGGCAGGGTCTGGGGCCAACGTCCTGACTTTC
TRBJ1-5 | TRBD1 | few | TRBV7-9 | CASSSDRARQPQHF | TGTGCCAGCAGCTCCGACAGGGCTCGGCAGCCCCAGCATTTT
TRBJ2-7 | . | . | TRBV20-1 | CSARGPGRGSYEQYF | TGCAGTGCTAGGGGCCCGGGACGGGGGTCCTACGAGCAGTACTTC
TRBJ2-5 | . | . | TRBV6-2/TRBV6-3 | CASTNPQETQYF | TGTGCCAGCACAAACCCCCAAGAGACCCAGTACTTC
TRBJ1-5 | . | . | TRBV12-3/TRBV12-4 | CASSLTQGASQPQHF | TGTGCCAGCAGTTTAACCCAGGGAGCCAGTCAGCCCCAGCATTTT
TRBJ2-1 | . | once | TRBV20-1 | CSARVGTQYNEQFF | TGCAGTGCTAGAGTCGGGACTCAATACAATGAGCAGTTCTTC
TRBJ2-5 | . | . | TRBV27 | CASSWRKGLQETQYF | TGTGCCAGCAGTTGGCGCAAGGGCCTCCAAGAGACCCAGTACTTC
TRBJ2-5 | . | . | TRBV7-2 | CAGTFPGRLQETQYF | TGTGCCGGCACCTTTCCGGGGCGTCTCCAAGAGACCCAGTACTTC
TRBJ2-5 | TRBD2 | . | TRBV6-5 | CASSYSSGEGSQYF | TGTGCCAGCAGTTACTCGTCGGGGGAGGGGTCCCAGTACTTC
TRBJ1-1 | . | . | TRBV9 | CASSGTPEAFF | TGTGCCAGCAGCGGAACCCCTGAAGCTTTCTTT
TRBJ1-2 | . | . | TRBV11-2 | CASSLDRGAWYGYTF | TGTGCCAGCAGCTTAGATCGGGGGGCATGGTATGGCTACACCTTC
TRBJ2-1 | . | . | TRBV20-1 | CSATKQVYNEQFF | TGCAGTGCTACGAAACAGGTATACAATGAGCAGTTCTTC
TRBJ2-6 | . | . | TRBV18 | CASSRGVSSGANVLTF | TGTGCCAGCTCACGAGGGGTGAGCTCTGGGGCCAACGTCCTGACTTTC
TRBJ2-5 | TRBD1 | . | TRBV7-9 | CSSSSDRVTQYF | TGTTCCAGCAGCTCGGACAGGGTGACCCAGTACTTC
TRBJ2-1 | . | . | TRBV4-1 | CASSTRSENEQFF | TGCGCCAGCAGCACCCGATCGGAGAATGAGCAGTTCTTC
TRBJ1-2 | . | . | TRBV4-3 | CASSQDQTGPYGYTF | TGCGCCAGCAGCCAAGATCAGACAGGCCCCTATGGCTACACCTTC
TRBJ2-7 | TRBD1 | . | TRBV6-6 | CASSEPRTGIPYEQYF | TGTGCCAGCAGTGAGCCGAGGACAGGAATCCCCTACGAGCAGTACTTC
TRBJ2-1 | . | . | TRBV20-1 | CSPKSPNYNEQFF | TGCAGTCCTAAATCACCAAACTACAATGAGCAGTTCTTC
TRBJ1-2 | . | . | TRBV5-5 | CASSLRDGSYGYTF | TGTGCCAGCAGCCTCCGGGACGGCAGCTATGGCTACACCTTC
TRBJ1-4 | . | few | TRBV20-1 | CSARRGARANEKLFF | TGCAGTGCTCGAAGGGGGGCACGGGCTAATGAAAAACTGTTTTTT
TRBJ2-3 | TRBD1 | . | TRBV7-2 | CASTLPRGQGIATDTQYF | TGTGCCAGCACCCTCCCCCGTGGACAGGGAATAGCCACAGATACGCAGTATTTT
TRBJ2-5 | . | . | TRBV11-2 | CASRYNTGTQETQYF | TGTGCCAGCAGATATAATACGGGTACCCAAGAGACCCAGTACTTC
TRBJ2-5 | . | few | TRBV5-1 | CASRLEGPSQYQETQYF | TGCGCCAGCAGGTTGGAGGGCCCTTCTCAGTACCAAGAGACCCAGTACTTC
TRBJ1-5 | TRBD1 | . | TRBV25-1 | CASSVTGGAGLQHF | TGTGCCAGCAGTGTGACAGGGGGCGCGGGGCTCCAGCATTTT
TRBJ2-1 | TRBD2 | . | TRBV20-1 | CSARDPKRGAGYEQFF | TGCAGTGCTAGAGACCCTAAGCGGGGGGCCGGCTATGAGCAGTTCTTC
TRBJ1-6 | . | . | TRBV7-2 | CASSLGDYNSPLHF | TGTGCCAGCAGCTTAGGAGATTATAATTCACCCCTCCACTTT
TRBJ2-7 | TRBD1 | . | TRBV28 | CASSSRDRGPREQYF | TGTGCCAGCAGCTCCCGGGACAGGGGCCCCCGCGAGCAGTACTTC
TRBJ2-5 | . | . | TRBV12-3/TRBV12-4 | CASSSQITGFGETQYF | TGTGCCAGCAGTTCCCAAATAACAGGGTTCGGGGAGACCCAGTACTTC
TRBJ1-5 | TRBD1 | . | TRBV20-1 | CSAREVVGARGGQPQHF | TGCAGTGCTAGAGAGGTAGTGGGGGCCAGGGGGGGACAGCCCCAGCATTTT
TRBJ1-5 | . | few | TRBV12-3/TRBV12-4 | CASSFGPRGGQPQHF | TGTGCCAGCAGTTTCGGGCCGAGGGGTGGTCAGCCCCAGCATTTT
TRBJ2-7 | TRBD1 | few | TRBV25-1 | CAARTGDSYEQYF | TGTGCCGCAAGGACAGGGGATTCCTACGAGCAGTACTTC
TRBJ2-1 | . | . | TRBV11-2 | CASSLGPSVEQFF | TGTGCCAGCAGCTTAGGGCCCAGTGTTGAGCAGTTCTTC